This T cell receptor beta chain was captured in a study of blood T cell repertoires in COVID-19 (dated by TCRdb to the early 2020s). The study in broad terms: The collaborator samples originated in the United States, Italy and Spain and spanned the acute and convalescent phases of COVID-19. The dataset comprised deeply sampled blood TCRbeta repertoires from subjects exposed to, actively infected with, or recovered from COVID-19. The repertoires were released in a freely available public database intended as a resource for research on the immune response to SARS-CoV-2. The sample metadata nearly always contained a de-identified subject ID, COVID-19 status, age in years and sex. Where HLA class I and class II types were available, the types were taken from metadata supplied by the sample provider, not from assay-based typing. The samples were drawn from two sources: the first 160 participants of the ongoing ImmuneRACE study, and 1,000 to 1,500 subjects contributed by 6 global collaborators. The material from the prospective study consisted of cDNA or gDNA derived from T cells, B-cell-depleted T cells, or PBMCs. The study at large found these results: The quantity of clinical and demographic metadata differed by source and by participant and was supplied without curation.

At one collaborating source in Seattle, patients were enrolled during active infection and were followed longitudinally through the course of disease. Collaborating institutions collected whole blood in K2EDTA tubes following their own protocols. For TCRbeta analysis, collaborators shipped samples in one of three forms: frozen whole blood, isolated PBMCs, or DNA extracted from either of those sample types. TCRbeta CDR3 regions were amplified from genomic DNA by means of the immunoSEQ Assay, a bias-controlled multiplex PCR. Processing in the source paper ran as follows. Nucleated cell counts per sample were estimated from amplification of reference gene primers within the assay. Sequence reads were collapsed and filtered to measure the absolute abundance of every unique TCRbeta CDR3 rearrangement. For each sample, productive Simpson clonality was calculated as the square root of Simpson's diversity index over productive rearrangements. This is the immuneACCESS table as TCRdb keeps it, with only in-frame sequences that have V and J called. A part of the clones is gone; compared with another copy, unresolved V genes explain less than half, and the rest is unexplained. V and J calls and clone size come straight from that table; D and trimming were deduced from the DNA. This sample lists about 160,000 clones; approximately 85% were detected once. The ten largest clones take up roughly 5% of the sample.

V gives up 4 bases and J gives up 8 bases, and the segment between their germline ends measures 15 bases. CDR1 and CDR2 were assigned from the germline V gene (reference sequence) as LGHDT and YNNKEL. Inclusive of the bounding cysteine and phenylalanine, the CDR3 is 15 residues long. The read is trimmed to its CDR3 DNA, 45 bases read in frame from base 1. Details on this clone: Its cognate antigen has yet to be identified. Per-nucleotide qualities are absent, and no much larger clonotype sits a single base away.

This TCR derives from a woman between 50 and 59 years old with COVID-19, enrolled during active disease. The chain couples TRBV3-1 (or the pseudogene TRBV3-2) to TRBJ1-6; TRBD1 could be the D gene, as 6 bases match. What was sequenced was peripheral blood. The DNA sequence is given as TGTGCCAGCAGCCCCTGGTGGGACACCCATTCACCCCTCCACTTT. It translates as CASSPWWDTHSPLHF.